These 20 T cell receptor beta chains came from one sample sequenced in a study of beta chain features in type 1 diabetes. General study results and limits: All four CD4+ subsets from Type 1 diabetes patients carried moderately but significantly shorter TCRB CDR3s.

cDNA synthesis used the whole RNA isolate, giving expressed TCRB sequences. Using immunoSEQ multiplex PCR, the repertoire was profiled, and TCRdb retains in-frame clones only, with some absent. The sample consists of under 850,000 clones, about an eighth of them appearing once. Which antigens these TCRs recognize remains unknown. The source material was naive CD4+ T cells from blood. The receptors shown here come from a man between 18 and 35 years old with type 1 diabetes.

The sample holds a few counts of this clone. A read error may be the cause here, since a much bigger clone is one base away. Other DNA sequences of this sample code for an identical CDR3. This chain uses TRBV7-8 with TRBJ2-5; D is unclear. V lost 4 bases and J lost 2, with 2 bases in between. Germline V gives CDR1 SGHVS, CDR2 FQNEAQ. This CDR3 is 11 amino acids long. The CDR3 DNA reads TGTGCCAGCAGCTCGCAAGAGACCCAGTACTTC. This translates into CASSSQETQYF.

The V call is TRBV5-1, the J call TRBJ2-2; 8 bases map to TRBD1. Germline trimming cut 5 bases from V and 0 bases from J; bases unmatched to any gene: 3. CDR1 is SGHRS and CDR2 is YFSETQ in the germline V gene. The CDR3 spans 15 residues. The CDR3 region has the DNA TGCGCCAGCAGGGGACAGGAAACGAACACCGGGGAGCTGTTTTTT. Residues: CASRGQETNTGELFF.

The rearrangement joins TRBV29-1 to TRBJ1-5, with D unresolved. V gave up 7 bases and J gave up 4 bases, with 17 bases separating them. CDR1 is SQVTM, CDR2 ANQGSEA, per germline. The CDR3 sequence is 14 residues long. The CDR3 nucleotides are TGCAGCGCCCAGCTAGACCCACCAAATCAGCCCCAGCATTTT. Amino acids: CSAQLDPPNQPQHF.

CDR3 loop: CASRTTSRTLETQYF. CDR3 bases: TGTGCCAGCAGAACGACTAGTCGTACTCTGGAGACCCAGTACTTC. The chain uses TRBV5-6 and TRBJ2-5, with D possibly TRBD2 on 6 matching bases. Per the germline V gene, CDR1 is SGHDT and CDR2 is YYEEEE. The CDR3 length is 15 residues. Trimming took off 5 bases at V and 5 bases at J, with 19 bases between the two ends. The full variable domain, rest sourced from reference TRBV5-6 and TRBJ2-5, is DAGVTQSPTHLIKTRGQQVTLRCSPKSGHDTVSWYQQALGQGPQFIFQYYEEEERQRGNFPDRFSGHQFPNYSSELNVNALLLGDSALYLCASRTTSRTLETQYFGPGTRLLVL.

This clone has a handful of counts. This rearrangement joins TRBV14 to TRBJ1-2, with D possibly being TRBD1 (6 bases). With 4 bases removed from V and 8 bases from J, the gap between germline ends came to 20 bases. The CDR3 sequence is 15 residues long. The germline gives CDR1 SGHDN, CDR2 FVKESK. The CDR3 coding sequence is TGTGCCAGCAGCCCGGAACGAGAGGACAGATACGGCTACACCTTC. It codes for CASSPEREDRYGYTF.

A few counts support this clone. The CDR3 nucleotides read TGTGCCAGCAGTCGACAGGGGTCAGCTTTCTTT. Translated: CASSRQGSAFF. The chain has TRBV6-5 and TRBJ1-1, with TRBD1 identical over 8 bases. J was trimmed by 10 bases and V by 5 bases; bases with no gene match: 3. The V gene's germline CDR1 is MNHEY and CDR2 SVGAGI. The CDR3 covers 11 residues.

The chain joins TRBV7-6 to TRBJ2-1; D is possibly TRBD2 (7 bases). Germline values: CDR1 SGHVS, CDR2 FNYEAQ. V shed 1 base and J shed 6 bases, with 16 bases lying between them. The CDR3 contains 16 residues. The CDR3 protein is CASSLGGGGVINEQFF. The CDR3 coding sequence is TGTGCCAGCAGCTTAGGGGGCGGGGGCGTTATCAATGAGCAGTTCTTC.

The sample holds a few counts of this clone. The genes are TRBV29-1 and TRBJ1-1; weak D call: TRBD1 (5 bases). The CDR3 covers 12 residues. The V end was cut by 7 bases, the J end by 1 base, with 10 bases between. Germline CDR1 reads SQVTM; CDR2 reads ANQGSEA. CDR3 residues: CSARTGNTEAFF. The CDR3, as DNA: TGCAGCGCTAGAACAGGGAACACTGAAGCTTTCTTT. Using reference TRBV29-1 and TRBJ1-1 for the parts outside the CDR3, the full variable domain is SAVISQKPSRDICQRGTSLTIQCQVDSQVTMMFWYRQQPGQSLTLIATANQGSEATYESGFVIDKFPISRPNLTFSTLTVSNMSPEDSSIYLCSARTGNTEAFFGQGTRLTVV.

V is TRBV5-1 and J is TRBJ2-5; weak D call: TRBD1 (6 bases). V was pared by 6 bases and J by 2 bases, with 14 bases between. The CDR3 totals 14 residues. CDR1 and CDR2 from the germline V gene are SGHRS and YFSETQ. CDR3 loop: CASNPGTPQETQYF. The CDR3 region has the DNA TGCGCCAGCAACCCGGGGACACCTCAAGAGACCCAGTACTTC.

This clone was observed a few times. This chain joins TRBV7-8 and TRBJ2-2; tentatively, D is TRBD1 (6 bases). The V gene lost 1 base and the J gene lost 1 base, with 10 bases spanning the gap. The CDR3 has 16 residues. The germline V gene encodes CDR1 SGHVS and CDR2 FQNEAQ. Written as DNA, the CDR3 is TGTGCCAGCAGCTTAGTGTCACAGGGGAACACCGGGGAGCTGTTTTTT. Translation: CASSLVSQGNTGELFF.

The chain has TRBV6-1 and TRBJ1-1; perhaps TRBD1 as D (6 bases). The V and J ends lost 6 bases and 0 bases respectively, with 14 bases between them. The CDR3 covers 15 residues. CDR1 and CDR2 from the germline V gene are MNHNS and SASEGT. The CDR3 loop is CASRENRVMNTEAFF. In nucleotides, the CDR3 is TGTGCCAGCAGGGAAAACAGGGTCATGAACACTGAAGCTTTCTTT.

This clone has a handful of counts. V is TRBV4-1 and J is TRBJ2-7, with TRBD1 identical over 10 bases. CDR1 and CDR2 from the germline V gene are MGHRA and YSYEKL. After removal of 4 bases from V and 7 bases from J, the junction contained 13 bases not matched to a gene. The length of the CDR3 is 16 residues. The CDR3 loop is CASSPRPGQGFVEQYF. In DNA, the CDR3 is TGCGCCAGCAGCCCGCGTCCGGGACAGGGGTTTGTAGAGCAGTACTTC.

This clone was picked up a small number of times. The J gene is TRBJ2-1, the V gene TRBV5-1, with D uncertain. The germline V gene encodes CDR1 SGHRS and CDR2 YFSETQ. The V and J ends lost 5 bases and 0 bases respectively, with 15 bases between them. The CDR3 covers 16 residues. CDR3 DNA sequence: TGCGCCAGCAGGAAGGACCGCACGAGCTCCTACAATGAGCAGTTCTTC. As protein: CASRKDRTSSYNEQFF. Combining the CDR3 with reference TRBV5-1 and TRBJ2-1 gives the whole variable domain KAGVTQTPRYLIKTRGQQVTLSCSPISGHRSVSWYQQTPGQGLQFLFEYFSETQRNKGNFPGRFSGRQFSNSRSEMNVSTLELGDSALYLCASRKDRTSSYNEQFFGPGTRLTVL.

This rearrangement joins TRBV7-9 to TRBJ1-1; a possible D gene is TRBD1 (5 bases). Germline CDR1 and CDR2: SEHNR and FQNEAQ (reference sequence). Trimming left V 5 bases short and J 5 bases short, with 15 bases between. CDR3 length: 14 residues. CDR3 protein: CASSPQGGATEAFF. The DNA of the CDR3 is TGTGCCAGCAGCCCGCAGGGAGGCGCGACTGAAGCTTTCTTT. Complete variable domain (other parts from reference TRBV7-9 and TRBJ1-1): DTGVSQNPRHKITKRGQNVTFRCDPISEHNRLYWYRQTLGQGPEFLTYFQNEAQLEKSRLLSDRFSAERPKGSFSTLEIQRTEQGDSAMYLCASSPQGGATEAFFGQGTRLTVV.

This clone was seen only a few times. The J gene is TRBJ2-7, the V gene TRBV6-5; D uncertain. This CDR3 is 13 amino acids long. V was cut by 5 bases and J by 0 bases, with 8 bases left in between. The V gene's germline CDR1 is MNHEY and CDR2 SVGAGI. CDR3 sequence: CASSIAPSYEQYF. CDR3 DNA: TGTGCCAGCAGTATAGCCCCCTCCTACGAGCAGTACTTC.

This clone was detected only a few times. The rearrangement links TRBV28 to TRBJ2-6, with 7 bases aligning to TRBD1. J gave up 3 bases and V 5 bases, and 7 bases lay outside the gene matches. Germline V CDR1 and CDR2: MDHEN, SYDVKM. CDR3 length: 16 residues. CDR3 sequence: CASSQTGVGGANVLTF. CDR3 sequence (DNA): TGTGCCAGCAGTCAAACAGGGGTCGGTGGGGCCAACGTCCTGACTTTC.

V usage is TRBV5-1 and J usage is TRBJ2-2, with D perhaps TRBD1 (6 bases). CDR3 length equals 15 residues. Germline CDR1 is SGHRS and CDR2 is YFSETQ. V lost 7 bases and J lost 0, with 13 bases in between. CDR3 DNA: TGCGCCAGCTCAGGCGGACAGTCGAACACCGGGGAGCTGTTTTTT. This gives the protein CASSGGQSNTGELFF.

In its sample, this clone was seen a few times. The rearrangement links TRBV14 to TRBJ1-6, with D possibly matching TRBD1 (5 bases). Germline CDR1 is SGHDN and CDR2 is FVKESK. V was shortened by 4 bases and J by 10 bases, with 8 bases between the two germline ends. This CDR3 has 12 residues. CDR3 sequence reads: CASSPTDSPLHF. The DNA of the CDR3 is TGTGCCAGCAGCCCGACAGACTCACCCCTCCACTTT.

The chain is built from TRBV5-1 and TRBJ2-3; the D gene could be TRBD1 or TRBD2 (6 bases each). Germline assignment: CDR1 SGHRS and CDR2 YFSETQ. The CDR3 length is 16 residues. V dropped 4 bases and J dropped 0 bases, with 15 bases sitting between them. The CDR3 here is CASSTYIGGSTDTQYF. Here the CDR3 DNA reads TGCGCCAGCAGCACCTACATAGGGGGGAGCACAGATACGCAGTATTTT.

The V gene is TRBV29-1, the J gene TRBJ1-1; D is unclear. V shed 8 bases and J shed 1 base, with 11 bases lying between them. This CDR3 is 12 amino acids long. Germline loops: CDR1 SQVTM, CDR2 ANQGSEA. The CDR3 loop is CSSRTTNTEAFF. Here the CDR3 DNA reads TGCAGCAGCCGTACAACGAACACTGAAGCTTTCTTT.